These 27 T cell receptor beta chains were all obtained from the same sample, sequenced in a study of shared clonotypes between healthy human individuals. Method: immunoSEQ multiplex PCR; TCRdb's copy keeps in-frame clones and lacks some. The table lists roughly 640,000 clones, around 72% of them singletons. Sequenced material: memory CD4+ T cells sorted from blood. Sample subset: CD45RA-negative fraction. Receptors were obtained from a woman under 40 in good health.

The DNA for the CDR3 is TGTGCCAGTACCCCCCACAGGGGCCTAGGCCCAGATACGCAGTATTTT. It specifies CASTPHRGLGPDTQYF. The rearrangement joins TRBV27 to TRBJ2-3; 7 nucleotides agree with TRBD1. In germline, CDR1 is MNHEY, CDR2 SMNVEV (reference sequence). This CDR3 spans 16 amino acids. With V trimmed by 9 bases and J by 4 bases, 16 bases remained unmatched.

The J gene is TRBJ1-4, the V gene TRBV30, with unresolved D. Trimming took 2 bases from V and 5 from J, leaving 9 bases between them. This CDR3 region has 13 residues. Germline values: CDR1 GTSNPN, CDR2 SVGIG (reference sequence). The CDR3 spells CAWSRRANEKLFF. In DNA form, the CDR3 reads TGTGCCTGGAGTCGAAGGGCGAATGAAAAACTGTTTTTT.

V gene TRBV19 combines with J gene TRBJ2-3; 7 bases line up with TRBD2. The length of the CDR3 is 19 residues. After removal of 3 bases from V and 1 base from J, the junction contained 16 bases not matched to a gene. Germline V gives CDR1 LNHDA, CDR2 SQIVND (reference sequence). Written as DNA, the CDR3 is TGTGCCAGTAGTATTCGGACTAGGAGTCGACCCGTTGGCACAGATACGCAGTATTTT. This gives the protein CASSIRTRSRPVGTDTQYF.

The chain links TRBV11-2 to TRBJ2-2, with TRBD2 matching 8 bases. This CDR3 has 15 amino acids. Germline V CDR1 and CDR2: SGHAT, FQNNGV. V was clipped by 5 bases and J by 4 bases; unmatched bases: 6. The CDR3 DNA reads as TGTGCCAGCAGCCCCGGGACTAGAAGCACCGGGGAGCTGTTTTTT. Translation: CASSPGTRSTGELFF.

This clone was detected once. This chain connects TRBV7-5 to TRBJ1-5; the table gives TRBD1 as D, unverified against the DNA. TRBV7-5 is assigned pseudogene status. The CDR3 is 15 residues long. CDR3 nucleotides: TGTGTCAGAAGCTTAGGGACAGGGGAGACTCAGCCCCAGCATTTT. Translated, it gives CVRSLGTGETQPQHF.

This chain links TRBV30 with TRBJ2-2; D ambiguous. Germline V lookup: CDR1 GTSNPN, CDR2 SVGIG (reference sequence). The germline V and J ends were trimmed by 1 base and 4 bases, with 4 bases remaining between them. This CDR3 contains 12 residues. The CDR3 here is CAWSGVTGELFF. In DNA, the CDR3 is TGTGCCTGGAGTGGGGTCACCGGGGAGCTGTTTTTT.

The CDR3 nucleotides read TGTGCCAGCAGTTACACGTCCAGTGGCAATCAGCCCCAGCATTTT. This encodes CASSYTSSGNQPQHF. This rearrangement joins TRBV27 to TRBJ1-5, with D unclear. Germline CDR1 and CDR2: MNHEY and SMNVEV (reference sequence). The CDR3 is 15 residues long. Trimming shortened V by 4 bases and J by 2 bases, and 12 bases separated the two germline ends.

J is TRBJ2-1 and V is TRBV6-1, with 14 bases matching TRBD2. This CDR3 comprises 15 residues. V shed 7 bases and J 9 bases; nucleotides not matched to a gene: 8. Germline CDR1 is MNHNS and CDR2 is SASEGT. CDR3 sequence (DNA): TGTGCCAGCAAAAGACTAGCGGGAGGGCCCGCTGAGCAGTTCTTC. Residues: CASKRLAGGPAEQFF.

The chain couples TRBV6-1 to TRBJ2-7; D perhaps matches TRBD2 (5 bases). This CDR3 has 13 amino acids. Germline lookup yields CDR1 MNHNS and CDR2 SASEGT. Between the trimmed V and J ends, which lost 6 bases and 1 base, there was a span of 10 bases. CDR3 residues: CASRDFGSYEQYF. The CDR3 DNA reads TGTGCCAGCAGGGACTTCGGGTCCTACGAGCAGTACTTC.

In DNA form, the CDR3 reads TGTGCCAGCTTTCCTGCAGCCTCCGAGCAGTACTTC. Encoded protein: CASFPAASEQYF. The J gene is TRBJ2-7, the V gene TRBV28; D remains unclear. V lost 8 bases, J lost 6 bases, and 14 bases lay in between. This CDR3 has 12 residues. Germline CDR1 reads MDHEN; CDR2 reads SYDVKM.

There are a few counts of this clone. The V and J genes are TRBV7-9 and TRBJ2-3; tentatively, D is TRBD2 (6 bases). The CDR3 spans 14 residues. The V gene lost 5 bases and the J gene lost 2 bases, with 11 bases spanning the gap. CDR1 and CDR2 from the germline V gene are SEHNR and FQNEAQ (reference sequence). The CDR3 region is CASSRELATDTQYF. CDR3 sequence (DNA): TGTGCCAGCAGCCGAGAACTAGCCACAGATACGCAGTATTTT.

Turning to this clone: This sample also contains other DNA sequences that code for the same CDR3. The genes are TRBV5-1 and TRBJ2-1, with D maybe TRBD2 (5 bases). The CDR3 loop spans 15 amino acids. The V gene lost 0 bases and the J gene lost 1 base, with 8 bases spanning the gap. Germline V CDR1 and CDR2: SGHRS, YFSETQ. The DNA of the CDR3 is TGCGCCAGCAGCTTGGATTCGGGGTCCTACAATGAGCAGTTCTTC. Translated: CASSLDSGSYNEQFF.

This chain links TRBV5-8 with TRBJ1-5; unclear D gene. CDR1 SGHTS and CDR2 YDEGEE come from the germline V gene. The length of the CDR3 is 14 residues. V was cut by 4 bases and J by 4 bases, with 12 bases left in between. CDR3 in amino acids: CASSTRTANQPQHF. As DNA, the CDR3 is TGTGCCAGCAGCACCAGGACGGCGAATCAGCCCCAGCATTTT.

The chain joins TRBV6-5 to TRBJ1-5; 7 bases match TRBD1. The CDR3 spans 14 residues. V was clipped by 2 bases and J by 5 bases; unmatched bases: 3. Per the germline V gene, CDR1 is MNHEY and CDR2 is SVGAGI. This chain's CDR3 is CASSYPGGDQPQHF. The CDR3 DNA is TGTGCCAGCAGTTACCCAGGGGGAGATCAGCCCCAGCATTTT.

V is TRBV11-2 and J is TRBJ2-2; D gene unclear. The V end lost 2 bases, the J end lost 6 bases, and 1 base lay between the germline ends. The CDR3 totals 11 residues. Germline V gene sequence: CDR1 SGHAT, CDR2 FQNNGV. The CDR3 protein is CASSLSGELFF. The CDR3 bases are TGTGCCAGCAGCTTATCCGGGGAGCTGTTTTTT.

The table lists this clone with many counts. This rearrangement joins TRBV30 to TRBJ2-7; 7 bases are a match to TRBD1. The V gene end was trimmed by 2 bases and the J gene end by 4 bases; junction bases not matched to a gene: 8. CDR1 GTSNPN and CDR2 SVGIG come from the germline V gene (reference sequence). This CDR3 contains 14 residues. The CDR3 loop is CAWSIQGSLYEQYF. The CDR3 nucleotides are TGTGCCTGGAGTATACAGGGGTCACTGTACGAGCAGTACTTC.

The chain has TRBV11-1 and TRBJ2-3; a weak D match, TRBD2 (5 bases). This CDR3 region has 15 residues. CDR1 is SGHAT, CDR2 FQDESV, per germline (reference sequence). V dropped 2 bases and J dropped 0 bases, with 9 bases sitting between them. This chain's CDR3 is CASSLIGGSTDTQYF. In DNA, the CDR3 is TGTGCCAGCAGCTTAATCGGCGGGAGCACAGATACGCAGTATTTT.

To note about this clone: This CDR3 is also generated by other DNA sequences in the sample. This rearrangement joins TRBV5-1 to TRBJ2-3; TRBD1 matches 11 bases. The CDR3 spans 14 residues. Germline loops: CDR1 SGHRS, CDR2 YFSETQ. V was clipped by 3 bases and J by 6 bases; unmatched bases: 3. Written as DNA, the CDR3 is TGCGCCAGCAGCTCGGGGACAGGGGGTGATACGCAGTATTTT. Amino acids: CASSSGTGGDTQYF.

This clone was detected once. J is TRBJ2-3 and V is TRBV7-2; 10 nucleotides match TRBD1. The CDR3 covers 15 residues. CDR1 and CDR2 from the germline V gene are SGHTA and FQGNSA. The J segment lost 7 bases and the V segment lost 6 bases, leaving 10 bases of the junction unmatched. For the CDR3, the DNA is TGTGCCAGCAGTAGCCTAGGGACAGGGGTAAATACGCAGTATTTT. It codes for CASSSLGTGVNTQYF.

CDR3 sequence (DNA): TGCAGCGTAGCCCCACAGGGCAATGAGCAGTTCTTC. Translation: CSVAPQGNEQFF. The chain uses TRBV29-1 and TRBJ2-1; tentative D call: TRBD1 (6 bases). The V gene lost 6 bases and the J gene lost 6 bases, with 12 bases spanning the gap. Germline assignment: CDR1 SQVTM and CDR2 ANQGSEA. This CDR3 spans 12 amino acids.

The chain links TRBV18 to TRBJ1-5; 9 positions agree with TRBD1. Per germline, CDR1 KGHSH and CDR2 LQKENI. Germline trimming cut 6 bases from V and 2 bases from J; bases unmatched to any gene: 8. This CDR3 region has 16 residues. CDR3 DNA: TGTGCCAGCTCGGCAATGGACAGGGGTGGCAATCAGCCCCAGCATTTT. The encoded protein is CASSAMDRGGNQPQHF.

The CDR3 sequence: CSAGTGNTGELFF. The CDR3 DNA reads as TGCAGCGCCGGGACAGGGAACACCGGGGAGCTGTTTTTT. This chain connects TRBV29-1 to TRBJ2-2; 8 positions match TRBD1. The ends lost 7 bases at V and 1 base at J; junction bases unmatched: 2. The germline gives CDR1 SQVTM, CDR2 ANQGSEA. This CDR3 spans 13 amino acids.

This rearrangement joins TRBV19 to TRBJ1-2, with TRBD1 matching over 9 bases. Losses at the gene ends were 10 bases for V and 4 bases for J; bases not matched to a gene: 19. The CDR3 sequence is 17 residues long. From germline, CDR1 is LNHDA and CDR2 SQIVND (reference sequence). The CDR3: CATTKNPGQGLGYGYTF. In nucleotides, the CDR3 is TGTGCCACTACAAAAAACCCGGGACAGGGTCTCGGCTATGGCTACACCTTC.

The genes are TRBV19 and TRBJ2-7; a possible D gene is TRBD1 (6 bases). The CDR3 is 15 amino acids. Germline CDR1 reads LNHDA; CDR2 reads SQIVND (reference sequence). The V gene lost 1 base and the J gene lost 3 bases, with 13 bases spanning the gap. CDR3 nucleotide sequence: TGTGCCAGTAGTATAGCCGGACAGCCTTTCTACGAGCAGTACTTC. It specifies CASSIAGQPFYEQYF.

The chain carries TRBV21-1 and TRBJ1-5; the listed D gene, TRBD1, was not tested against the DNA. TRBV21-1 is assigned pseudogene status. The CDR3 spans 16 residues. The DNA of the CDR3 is TGTGCCAGCAGCAAGAGACAGACGCCAAGTTATCAGCCCCAGCATTTT. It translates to CASSKRQTPSYQPQHF.

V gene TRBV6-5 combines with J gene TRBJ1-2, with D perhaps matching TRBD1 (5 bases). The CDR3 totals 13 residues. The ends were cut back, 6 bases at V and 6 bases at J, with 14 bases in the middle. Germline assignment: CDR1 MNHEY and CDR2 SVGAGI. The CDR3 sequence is CASRRDSWDGYTF. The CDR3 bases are TGTGCCAGCAGACGCGACAGTTGGGATGGCTACACCTTC.

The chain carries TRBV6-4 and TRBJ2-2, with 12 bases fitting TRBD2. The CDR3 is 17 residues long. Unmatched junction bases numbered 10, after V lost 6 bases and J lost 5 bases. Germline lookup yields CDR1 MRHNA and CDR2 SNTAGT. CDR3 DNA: TGTGCCAGCAGCGAGACAGGAACTAGCGGGAGGACCGGGGAGCTGTTTTTT. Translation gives CASSETGTSGRTGELFF.